The present TCR beta chain was sequenced within a study of T cells after yellow fever vaccination. TCRdb redid the calling of the 5' RACE reads with MiXCR, one entry per CDR3 protein. Of some 420,000 distinct CDR3 sequences in the sample, over 15% were seen once. The CDR3 totals 16 residues. Germline V gives CDR1 LNHNV, CDR2 YYDKDF (reference sequence). The V and J ends lost 3 bases and 6 bases respectively, with 18 bases between them. Sequencing was performed on PBMCs, taken before the yellow fever booster vaccination. V usage is TRBV15 and J usage is TRBJ1-5; TRBD1 is a possible D gene (6 bases). This TCR was sampled from a man between 18 and 29 years old who received the YFV17D yellow fever vaccine. In DNA form, the CDR3 reads TGTGCCACCAGCAGGGACACTTGGGGGCAACCTCAGCCCCAGCATTTT. Protein sequence: CATSRDTWGQPQPQHF.